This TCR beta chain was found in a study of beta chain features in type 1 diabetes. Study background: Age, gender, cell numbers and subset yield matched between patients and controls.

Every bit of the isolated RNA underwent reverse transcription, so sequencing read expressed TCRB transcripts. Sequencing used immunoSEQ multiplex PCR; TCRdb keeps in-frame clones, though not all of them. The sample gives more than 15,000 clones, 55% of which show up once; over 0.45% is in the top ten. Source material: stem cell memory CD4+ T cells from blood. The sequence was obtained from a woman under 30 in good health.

Here the CDR3 reads CSARVIETQYF. In DNA form, the CDR3 reads TGCAGTGCTAGAGTAATCGAGACCCAGTACTTC. The chain couples TRBV20-1 to TRBJ2-5, with D unresolved. Deletions cut 1 base from V and 5 bases from J, with 5 bases between. Germline V gene data show CDR1 as DFQATT and CDR2 as SNEGSKA (reference sequence). This CDR3 is 11 amino acids long.